This T cell receptor beta chain was documented in a study of CD8 T cells in Susac syndrome. This CDR3 comprises 18 residues. Germline loops: CDR1 SGHVS, CDR2 FQNEAQ. V was cut by 5 bases and J by 0 bases, with 19 bases left in between. RNA was extracted with the RNeasy kit, and a quantity of 0.5 to 1 ug was reverse transcribed using random hexamers. By means of immunoSEQ multiplex PCR, TCR beta CDR3 spanning 54 Vbeta and 13 Jbeta underwent amplification. Each CDR3 protein gets one entry after TCRdb re-called the immunoSEQ multiplex PCR reads with MiXCR. In the table there are approximately 280,000 distinct CDR3 sequences, 85% of which are singletons.

Sequencing was done on a sample of CD8+ T cells from PBMCs. V and J are TRBV7-8 and TRBJ2-2; D is possibly TRBD1 or TRBD2 (5 bases each). The receptor comes from a human donor with multiple sclerosis. In DNA, the CDR3 is TGTGCCAGCAGCGCACAATTGGGGACCGAATCGAACACCGGGGAGCTGTTTTTT. This gives the protein CASSAQLGTESNTGELFF.